These T cell receptor beta chains were read from a single sample in a study of graft-versus-host responses after intestinal transplantation. Only in-frame clones appear in the TCRdb table, and some are missing; sequencing was by immunoSEQ multiplex PCR. The table includes around 23,000 clones, over 85% detected once. The sequencing here drew on PBMCs, taken roughly 29 days after intestinal transplant. The receptors stem from a human patient who received an intestinal transplant, so some T cells may come from the graft donor. Each CDR3 is given with its conserved first and last residue. Each record gives: V gene, clone size, J gene, D gene, CDR3 length, CDR3 protein, CDR3 DNA. The D gene is left open where the match is weak. Clone size appears in some rows only: once, few, many, or a class for an expanded clone.

TRBV7-6	.	TRBJ2-5	TRBD2	14	CASSPARLAETQYF	TGTGCCAGCAGCCCCGCTCGACTAGCAGAGACCCAGTACTTC
TRBV19	.	TRBJ1-5	TRBD1	18	CASSIRRQGRGQNQPQHF	TGTGCCAGTAGTATAAGGCGCCAGGGCAGGGGGCAGAATCAGCCCCAGCATTTT
TRBV5-5	.	TRBJ2-7	TRBD2	15	CASSFGGGQSYEQYF	TGTGCCAGCAGCTTTGGCGGGGGGCAATCCTACGAGCAGTACTTC
TRBV19	.	TRBJ2-1	TRBD2	16	CASSIPTSGGGNEQFF	TGTGCCAGTAGTATCCCGACTAGCGGGGGAGGGAATGAGCAGTTCTTC
TRBV30	.	TRBJ1-3	.	13	CAWEDGSGNTIYF	TGTGCCTGGGAGGATGGCTCTGGAAACACCATATATTTT
TRBV5-1	.	TRBJ1-2	.	15	CASSLIPGQGDGYTF	TGCGCCAGCAGCTTGATCCCCGGACAAGGTGATGGCTACACCTTC
TRBV19	once	TRBJ2-1	.	15	CASSVGEVLYNEQFF	TGTGCCAGTAGTGTGGGGGAGGTCCTCTACAATGAGCAGTTCTTC
TRBV4-2	.	TRBJ1-2	TRBD1	13	CASSRTGGYGYTF	TGTGCCAGCAGCCGGACAGGGGGCTATGGCTACACCTTC
TRBV18	.	TRBJ2-1	.	15	CASSPYVGTYNEQFF	TGTGCCAGCTCACCCTACGTAGGGACCTACAATGAGCAGTTCTTC
TRBV6-5	.	TRBJ2-3	.	15	CASSYSTLIPDTQYF	TGTGCCAGCAGTTACTCGACACTGATCCCAGATACGCAGTATTTT
TRBV10-2	.	TRBJ1-5	TRBD1	13	CASKTGWGQPQHF	TGCGCCAGCAAGACAGGGTGGGGTCAGCCCCAGCATTTT
TRBV13	.	TRBJ1-2	.	15	CASSLSGLGGYGYTF	TGTGCCAGCAGCTTATCTGGGCTCGGAGGGTATGGCTACACCTTC
TRBV7-2	.	TRBJ2-1	TRBD2	14	CASSPGLAGWEQFF	TGTGCCAGTAGCCCGGGACTAGCGGGATGGGAGCAGTTCTTC
TRBV19	.	TRBJ1-1	.	11	CASSRETEAFF	TGTGCCAGTAGTAGGGAAACTGAAGCTTTCTTT
TRBV19	.	TRBJ2-4	.	15	CASSTPTVAKNIQYF	TGTGCCAGTAGTACGCCTACCGTAGCCAAAAACATTCAGTACTTC
TRBV5-1	.	TRBJ1-2	TRBD1	16	CASSMGLGTGVTGYTF	TGCGCCAGCAGCATGGGATTGGGGACAGGGGTAACGGGCTACACCTTC
TRBV5-6	.	TRBJ2-3	TRBD2	19	CASSTSLPGLAGDVDTQYF	TGTGCCAGCAGCACTTCTCTCCCGGGACTAGCGGGGGACGTAGATACGCAGTATTTT
TRBV7-9	once	TRBJ2-6	.	18	CASSLGSGEGTGANVLTF	TGTGCCAGCAGCTTAGGGTCAGGGGAAGGCACTGGGGCCAACGTCCTGACCTTC
TRBV6-5	.	TRBJ2-1	.	15	CASSYGRGLDNEQFF	TGTGCCAGCAGTTACGGGCGGGGACTCGACAATGAGCAGTTCTTC
TRBV7-8	.	TRBJ2-5	TRBD2	15	CASSLRVAGDETQYF	TGTGCCAGCAGCTTGAGAGTAGCGGGAGACGAGACCCAGTACTTC
TRBV18	.	TRBJ2-7	.	14	CASSPSRNTYEQYF	TGTGCCAGCTCACCTTCCAGGAACACCTACGAGCAGTACTTC
TRBV14	.	TRBJ2-1	.	18	CASSPTDPRASSYNEQFF	TGTGCCAGCAGCCCCACAGACCCCCGCGCCAGCTCCTACAATGAGCAGTTCTTC
TRBV6-1	.	TRBJ1-4	.	14	CASSAPGFNEKLFF	TGTGCCAGCAGTGCTCCGGGATTCAATGAAAAACTGTTTTTT
TRBV6-1	once	TRBJ1-4	.	15	CASSEGARSREKLFF	TGTGCCAGCAGTGAGGGGGCCCGGAGTAGAGAAAAACTGTTTTTT
TRBV13	.	TRBJ2-7	TRBD1	15	CASSSQGTGLYEQYF	TGTGCCAGCAGCTCTCAAGGGACAGGTCTATACGAGCAGTACTTC
TRBV2	.	TRBJ2-7	.	12	CASSEAVYEQYF	TGTGCCAGCAGTGAGGCCGTCTACGAGCAGTACTTC
TRBV4-1	.	TRBJ1-3	.	11	CASSQYLTIYF	TGCGCCAGCAGCCAATATTTGACCATATATTTT
TRBV5-1	.	TRBJ1-1	.	12	CASSSGVSEAFF	TGCGCCAGCAGCTCGGGAGTCAGTGAAGCTTTCTTT
TRBV19	.	TRBJ2-1	.	13	CASSYGQYNEQFF	TGTGCCAGTAGCTACGGACAGTACAATGAGCAGTTCTTC
TRBV5-1	.	TRBJ2-1	.	15	CASSLGAQDYNEQFF	TGCGCCAGCAGCTTGGGCGCGCAAGATTACAATGAGCAGTTCTTC
TRBV6-1	.	TRBJ1-5	.	14	CASSVMSKNQPQHF	TGTGCCAGCAGTGTTATGTCTAAGAATCAGCCCCAGCATTTT
TRBV14	.	TRBJ1-2	.	15	CASSQDRDLSYGYTF	TGTGCCAGCAGCCAAGACCGGGACCTGAGCTATGGCTACACCTTC
TRBV9	.	TRBJ2-7	TRBD2	17	CASSAGGASGFSYEQYF	TGTGCCAGCAGCGCCGGGGGGGCTAGCGGGTTCTCCTACGAGCAGTACTTC
TRBV5-1	.	TRBJ2-1	.	14	CASSLTGYYNEQFF	TGCGCCAGCAGTTTGACAGGATACTACAATGAGCAGTTCTTC
TRBV9	.	TRBJ2-3	.	15	CASSVSPSTTDTQYF	TGTGCCAGCAGCGTAAGCCCCTCCACCACAGATACGCAGTATTTT
TRBV11-3	.	TRBJ1-1	TRBD1	13	CASSSDRDTEAFF	TGTGCCAGCAGCTCGGACAGGGACACTGAAGCTTTCTTT
TRBV14	.	TRBJ2-7	TRBD1	15	CASSPGTGGTYEQYF	TGTGCCAGCAGCCCTGGGACAGGGGGAACCTACGAGCAGTACTTC
TRBV30	.	TRBJ1-1	.	15	CAWRPITRDTHEAFF	TGTGCCTGGAGGCCTATTACCCGGGACACTCATGAAGCTTTCTTT
TRBV25-1	.	TRBJ1-4	.	13	CASSEYNNEKLFF	TGTGCCAGCAGTGAATACAATAATGAAAAACTGTTTTTT
TRBV28	once	TRBJ2-7	TRBD1	15	CASSSDRDRKNEQYF	TGTGCCAGCAGTTCCGACCGGGACAGGAAGAACGAGCAGTACTTC
TRBV5-6	.	TRBJ2-5	.	13	CASSLGRLEGQYF	TGTGCCAGCAGCTTGGGGCGATTGGAGGGCCAGTACTTC
TRBV5-4	.	TRBJ2-3	TRBD2	16	CASSIGTSGNTDTQYF	TGTGCCAGCAGCATCGGGACTAGCGGCAACACAGATACGCAGTATTTT
TRBV5-1	.	TRBJ2-7	TRBD2	14	CASSPSGARYEQYF	TGCGCCAGCAGCCCCAGCGGGGCCCGCTACGAGCAGTACTTC
TRBV19	.	TRBJ2-7	TRBD1	13	CASGEQGAYEQYF	TGTGCCAGTGGAGAACAGGGGGCCTACGAGCAGTACTTC
TRBV30	.	TRBJ2-3	.	11	CAWSVGDTQYF	TGTGCCTGGAGTGTTGGGGATACGCAGTATTTT
TRBV5-1	once	TRBJ2-7	.	15	CASSLRGADSHEQYF	TGCGCCAGCAGCTTAAGGGGCGCGGATTCCCACGAGCAGTACTTC
TRBV4-3	.	TRBJ2-1	TRBD2	18	CASSQDRVAGAIYNEQFF	TGCGCCAGCAGCCAAGATAGGGTAGCGGGGGCCATATACAATGAGCAGTTCTTC
TRBV5-7	once	TRBJ2-3	TRBD2	18	CASSLFAGLARGTDTQYF	TGTGCCAGCAGCTTGTTTGCGGGACTAGCGAGGGGCACAGATACGCAGTATTTT
TRBV5-1	.	TRBJ2-3	.	14	CASSLNINTDTQYF	TGCGCCAGCAGCTTGAACATTAACACAGATACGCAGTATTTT
TRBV28	.	TRBJ2-7	.	12	CASRENIGEQYF	TGTGCCAGCAGGGAGAATATAGGGGAGCAGTACTTC
TRBV11-2	.	TRBJ2-7	TRBD2	16	CASSPPPPGGYYEQYF	TGTGCCAGCAGCCCACCCCCGCCGGGGGGATACTACGAGCAGTACTTC
TRBV28	.	TRBJ2-5	.	15	CASSFPYPRVETQYF	TGTGCCAGCAGTTTCCCCTATCCCAGGGTAGAGACCCAGTACTTC
TRBV4-2	.	TRBJ2-7	.	15	CASSLFSADSYEQYF	TGTGCCAGCAGCCTCTTCTCGGCAGATTCCTACGAGCAGTACTTC
TRBV5-4	.	TRBJ2-1	.	13	CASSYISYNEQFF	TGTGCCAGCAGTTATATATCCTACAATGAGCAGTTCTTC
TRBV5-6	.	TRBJ1-4	.	14	CASSLGQINEKLFF	TGTGCCAGCAGCTTAGGACAGATTAATGAAAAACTGTTTTTT
TRBV7-3	.	TRBJ1-1	TRBD1	15	CASSTGPGQISEAFF	TGTGCCAGCAGCACCGGACCGGGACAGATTTCTGAAGCTTTCTTT